The 25 T cell receptor beta chains given below trace back to one sample, sequenced in a study of CD8 T cells in ankylosing spondylitis. In TCRdb, the 5' RACE reads were re-called with MiXCR into one record per CDR3 protein. The table has 200,000 or so distinct CDR3 sequences, 10% to 15% seen once. Sequenced input: blood, either unsorted or a sorted T cell fraction (not recorded which). The receptors originated from a female donor with ankylosing spondylitis or in good health (not recorded which).

This chain links TRBV24-1 with TRBJ1-1; perhaps TRBD1 as D (6 bases). Trimming removed 3 bases from V and 1 base from J, with 17 bases in between. The CDR3 consists of 17 residues. Germline V gives CDR1 KGHDR, CDR2 SFDVKD. The CDR3 is CATSDQRQEIKNTEAFF. DNA of the CDR3: TGTGCCACCAGTGATCAACGACAGGAGATAAAGAACACTGAAGCTTTCTTT.

This clonotype has more than one count but fewer than ten. V gene TRBV7-3 combines with J gene TRBJ2-3; tentatively, D is TRBD2 (6 bases). This CDR3 is built from 15 residues. CDR1 SGHTA and CDR2 FQGTGA come from the germline V gene. Trimming removed 2 bases from V and 1 base from J, with 10 bases in between. The CDR3 nucleotides are TGTGCCAGCAGCTTACGACCTAGCGGCACAGATACGCAGTATTTT. Its translation: CASSLRPSGTDTQYF. Supplemented by reference TRBV7-3 and TRBJ2-3, the full variable domain reads GAGVSQTPSNKVTEKGKYVELRCDPISGHTALYWYRQSLGQGPEFLIYFQGTGAADDSGLPNDRFFAVRPEGSVSTLKIQRTERGDSAVYLCASSLRPSGTDTQYFGPGTRLTVL.

This clonotype came up a few times. The V gene is TRBV4-3, the J gene TRBJ2-7, with a weak D call TRBD2 (5 bases). Trimming pared 1 base from V and 2 bases from J, leaving 12 bases between. The CDR3 has 15 amino acids. From germline, CDR1 is LGHNA and CDR2 YSLEER. CDR3: CASSQVEGPPYEQYF. CDR3 in DNA: TGCGCCAGCAGCCAAGTTGAGGGTCCGCCCTACGAGCAGTACTTC.

The rearrangement links TRBV3-1 to TRBJ2-5; 14 positions agree with TRBD2. J lost 5 bases, V lost 1 base, and 6 bases had no gene match. The CDR3 runs to 17 residues. The V gene's germline CDR1 is LGHDT and CDR2 YNNKEL (reference sequence). The DNA of the CDR3 is TGTGCCAGCAGCCAAGCGACTAGCGGGAGGGCCGGGGAGACCCAGTACTTC. Translated: CASSQATSGRAGETQYF.

This clonotype was counted ten times or more. The rearrangement uses TRBV18 and TRBJ1-4; TRBD1 matches 11 bases. Germline V lookup: CDR1 KGHSH, CDR2 LQKENI. V gave up 4 bases and J gave up 7 bases; unmatched junction bases: 8. The CDR3 is made up of 16 amino acids. The CDR3 region has the DNA TGTGCCAGCTCACTCGGGACAGGGGGTCTCGTTGAAAAACTGTTTTTT. Residues: CASSLGTGGLVEKLFF.

This chain uses TRBV6-5 with TRBJ2-3; 7 nucleotides line up with TRBD2. This CDR3 comprises 15 residues. V trimming: 0 bases; J trimming: 4 bases; junction bases outside the gene matches: 4. CDR1 and CDR2 (germline): MNHEY, SVGAGI. CDR3 amino acids: CASSYSGGTPDTQYF. In DNA, the CDR3 is TGTGCCAGCAGTTACTCGGGGGGGACCCCAGATACGCAGTATTTT.

This clonotype was detected many times. The chain has TRBV4-3 and TRBJ1-2; D gene ambiguous. V lost 0 bases to trimming and J lost 5 bases, with 10 bases between them. Germline CDR1 reads LGHNA; CDR2 reads YSLEER. This CDR3 has 14 residues. The CDR3 nucleotides are TGCGCCAGCAGCCAAGAACCCCGGGGATATGGCTACACCTTC. This encodes CASSQEPRGYGYTF.

The J gene is TRBJ2-3, the V gene TRBV20-1; a weak D match, TRBD1 (6 bases). The CDR3 runs to 14 residues. CDR1 DFQATT and CDR2 SNEGSKA come from the germline V gene (reference sequence). The germline V and J ends were trimmed by 6 bases and 4 bases, with 17 bases remaining between them. In DNA form, the CDR3 reads TGCAGTGCAGGGGGTTCTAGCTTCGCAGATACGCAGTATTTT. This encodes CSAGGSSFADTQYF.

This clonotype was recorded many times. V and J are TRBV7-9 and TRBJ2-1; the D gene could be TRBD1 or TRBD2 (5 bases each). This CDR3 has 15 residues. Trimming left V 5 bases short and J 8 bases short, with 19 bases between. From germline, CDR1 is SEHNR and CDR2 FQNEAQ (reference sequence). Written as DNA, the CDR3 is TGTGCCAGCAGCCCACGGGGCGGCCTTGGAGATGAGCAGTTCTTC. Its translation is CASSPRGGLGDEQFF.

This clonotype was found many times. The chain joins TRBV27 to TRBJ2-7, with 7 bases lining up with TRBD2. The germline V gene encodes CDR1 MNHEY and CDR2 SMNVEV (reference sequence). V was pared by 9 bases and J by 6 bases, with 17 bases of the junction left unmatched. This CDR3 has 15 amino acids. The CDR3 DNA follows: TGTGCCAGTCACAGCCGGGGGACTAATTCTGTCGAGCAGTACTTC. It encodes CASHSRGTNSVEQYF.

This clonotype was found many times. The chain employs TRBV28 and TRBJ1-4; 7 bases match TRBD1. The CDR3 loop spans 15 amino acids. V trimming: 4 bases; J trimming: 5 bases; junction bases outside the gene matches: 7. Germline CDR1 is MDHEN and CDR2 is SYDVKM. The CDR3 protein is CASSSLTGWNEKLFF. For the CDR3, the DNA is TGTGCCAGCAGTTCCTTGACAGGGTGGAATGAAAAACTGTTTTTT.

A note on this clonotype: A much larger clone sits a single nucleotide away, making a read error possible. V usage is TRBV12-3 or TRBV12-4 and J usage is TRBJ2-2, with a possible D match to TRBD2 (5 bases). There are 15 residues in the CDR3. CDR3 amino acids: CACRKTGLNTGELFF. Here the CDR3 DNA reads TGTGCCTGCAGGAAGACGGGGTTGAACACCGGGGAGCTGTTTTTT.

This clonotype was observed at least ten times. This chain connects TRBV5-1 to TRBJ2-2; weak D call: TRBD2 (5 bases). From germline, CDR1 is SGHRS and CDR2 YFSETQ. The V and J ends lost 0 bases and 3 bases respectively, with 9 bases between them. This CDR3 region has 15 residues. The CDR3 DNA reads TGCGCCAGCAGCTTGGGTCTCGGGGACACCGGGGAGCTGTTTTTT. Protein product: CASSLGLGDTGELFF.

This clonotype was seen a handful of times. V usage is TRBV7-9 and J usage is TRBJ2-7, with 7 bases lining up with TRBD1. The CDR3 runs 15 residues. Unmatched junction bases numbered 9, after V lost 2 bases and J lost 5 bases. Germline V gene sequence: CDR1 SEHNR, CDR2 FQNEAQ (reference sequence). The CDR3 DNA sequence: TGTGCCAGCAGCTTATACACAGGGGTTACAAACGAGCAGTACTTC. As protein: CASSLYTGVTNEQYF.

This clonotype was detected many times. The chain couples TRBV20-1 to TRBJ2-7; D is unclear. CDR3 size: 14 residues. The V gene's germline CDR1 is DFQATT and CDR2 SNEGSKA (reference sequence). V was cut by 2 bases and J by 0 bases, with 11 bases left in between. The CDR3: CSARSPAASYEQYF. The CDR3, as DNA: TGCAGTGCTAGATCCCCGGCGGCCTCCTACGAGCAGTACTTC.

In its sample, this clonotype was seen many times. The chain has TRBV9 and TRBJ2-7; the D gene is possibly TRBD2 (6 bases). Germline V gene sequence: CDR1 SGDLS, CDR2 YYNGEE. This CDR3 has 15 amino acids. V lost 0 bases, J lost 3 bases, and 13 bases lay in between. The DNA for the CDR3 is TGTGCCAGCAGCGTAGAAGACGGGAGCCTCTACGAGCAGTACTTC. Translated: CASSVEDGSLYEQYF.

The sample holds many counts of this clonotype. This chain connects TRBV10-3 to TRBJ1-1, with 9 bases identical to TRBD1. This CDR3 comprises 14 residues. With V trimmed by 6 bases and J by 5 bases, 7 bases remained unmatched. From germline, CDR1 is ENHRY and CDR2 SYGVKD. The CDR3 reads CAISRQGEETEAFF. The DNA for the CDR3 is TGTGCCATCAGCCGACAGGGGGAGGAAACTGAAGCTTTCTTT.

This clonotype was recorded at least ten times. The chain carries TRBV29-1 and TRBJ2-7; possibly TRBD2 for D (6 bases). Germline CDR1 and CDR2: SQVTM and ANQGSEA. The germline V and J ends were trimmed by 4 bases and 5 bases, with 12 bases remaining between them. The CDR3 covers 12 residues. The CDR3 sequence: CSVVPGTDEQYF. CDR3 DNA: TGCAGCGTTGTCCCAGGGACTGACGAGCAGTACTTC.

This clonotype was picked up a small number of times. The CDR3 protein is CASSKGQPLKTQYF. The CDR3 DNA follows: TGCGCCAGCAGCAAGGGACAGCCGTTGAAGACCCAGTACTTC. V gene TRBV5-1 combines with J gene TRBJ2-5, with 7 bases lining up with TRBD1. The V segment lost 4 bases and the J segment 6 bases; nucleotides outside the gene matches: 9. Germline V gene data show CDR1 as SGHRS and CDR2 as YFSETQ. CDR3 length: 14 residues.

This sequence joins TRBV5-1 and TRBJ2-7; D not certain. V was shortened by 0 bases and J by 5 bases, with 15 bases between the two germline ends. Germline CDR1 and CDR2: SGHRS and YFSETQ. CDR3 size: 15 residues. For the CDR3, the DNA is TGCGCCAGCAGCTTGGATGCGGTCTCGTGGGACGAGCAGTACTTC. It encodes CASSLDAVSWDEQYF.

Details on this clonotype: With a much larger clone just one base away, this may be a read error. V gene TRBV5-1 combines with J gene TRBJ2-7, with 7 bases lining up with TRBD2. Germline V CDR1 and CDR2: SGHRS, YFSETQ. J lost 3 bases, V lost 2 bases, and 5 bases had no gene match. This CDR3 comprises 14 residues. The CDR3 DNA reads as TGCGCCAGCAGCTTCTGGGAGGGGCTCTACGAGCAGTACTTC. It codes for CASSFWEGLYEQYF.

J is TRBJ2-1 and V is TRBV12-3 or TRBV12-4, with a tentative D call TRBD2 (5 bases). This CDR3 spans 16 amino acids. With 3 bases removed from V and 9 bases from J, the gap between germline ends came to 21 bases. This CDR3 is CASSLTDPNQLGEQFF. CDR3 DNA sequence: TGTGCCAGCAGTTTGACCGATCCGAACCAACTAGGTGAGCAGTTCTTC.

This clonotype was seen only a few times. The chain uses TRBV7-2 and TRBJ2-7; D unclear. Germline assignment: CDR1 SGHTA and CDR2 FQGNSA. V was pared by 5 bases and J by 7 bases, with 15 bases between. There are 13 residues in the CDR3. The CDR3 loop is CASSARSNLEQYF. The CDR3 nucleotides are TGTGCCAGCAGCGCACGCTCTAACCTTGAGCAGTACTTC. Looking up the rest from reference TRBV7-2 and TRBJ2-7 gives the full variable domain: GAGVSQSPSNKVTEKGKDVELRCDPISGHTALYWYRQSLGQGLEFLIYFQGNSAPDKSGLPSDRFSAERTGGSVSTLTIQRTQQEDSAVYLCASSARSNLEQYFGPGTRLTVT.

At least ten counts were recorded for this clonotype. The chain has TRBV29-1 and TRBJ2-2; 9 bases line up with TRBD2. The germline V gene has CDR1 SQVTM and CDR2 ANQGSEA. There are 15 residues in the CDR3. The V gene end was trimmed by 4 bases and the J gene end by 5 bases; junction bases not matched to a gene: 8. CDR3 protein: CSVAPGLATTGELFF. In DNA form, the CDR3 reads TGCAGCGTTGCCCCGGGACTAGCCACGACCGGGGAGCTGTTTTTT.

This clonotype was counted many times. This chain links TRBV5-1 with TRBJ1-2, with D hard to call. Trimming pared 0 bases from V and 2 bases from J, leaving 2 bases between. CDR1 is SGHRS, CDR2 YFSETQ, per germline. This CDR3 is 12 amino acids long. CDR3 sequence: CASSLVNYGYTF. The CDR3 DNA is TGCGCCAGCAGCTTGGTCAACTATGGCTACACCTTC.